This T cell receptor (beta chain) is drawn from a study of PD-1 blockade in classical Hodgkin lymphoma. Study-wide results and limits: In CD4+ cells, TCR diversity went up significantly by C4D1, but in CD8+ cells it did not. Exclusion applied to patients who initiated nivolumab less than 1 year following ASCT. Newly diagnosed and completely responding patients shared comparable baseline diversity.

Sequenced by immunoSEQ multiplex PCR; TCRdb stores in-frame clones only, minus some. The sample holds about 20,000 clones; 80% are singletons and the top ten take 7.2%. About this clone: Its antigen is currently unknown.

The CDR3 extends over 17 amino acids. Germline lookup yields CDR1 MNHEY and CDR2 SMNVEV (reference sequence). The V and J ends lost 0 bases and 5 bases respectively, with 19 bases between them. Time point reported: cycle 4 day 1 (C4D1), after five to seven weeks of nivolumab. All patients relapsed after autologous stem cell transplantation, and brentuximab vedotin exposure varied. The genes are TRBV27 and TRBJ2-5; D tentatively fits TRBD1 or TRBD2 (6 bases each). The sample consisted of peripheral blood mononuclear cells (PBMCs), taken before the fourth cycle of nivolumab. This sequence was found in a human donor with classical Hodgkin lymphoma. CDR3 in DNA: TGTGCCAGCAGTTTATCGGGGGGACATAGGGCGGGGGAGACCCAGTACTTC. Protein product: CASSLSGGHRAGETQYF.